The 15 T cell receptor beta chains presented below share a single source sample, sequenced in a study of CD8 T cells in ankylosing spondylitis. Using its own MiXCR run on the 5' RACE reads, TCRdb lists one record per CDR3 protein. Among 200,000 to 300,000 distinct CDR3 sequences listed, roughly a tenth were seen once. Source material: blood, either unsorted or a sorted T cell fraction (not recorded which). All receptors come from a male donor with ankylosing spondylitis or in good health (not recorded which).

The gene calls are TRBV2 and TRBJ2-1; D might be TRBD1 or TRBD2, each matching 6 bases. Germline lookup yields CDR1 SNHLY and CDR2 FYNNEI. This CDR3 has 16 amino acids. Trimming pared 6 bases from V and 2 bases from J, leaving 17 bases between. CDR3 amino acids: CASSAQGRETYNEQFF. CDR3 DNA sequence: TGTGCCAGCAGCGCCCAGGGGCGGGAAACCTACAATGAGCAGTTCTTC.

A few counts support this clonotype. The chain recombines TRBV20-1 with TRBJ2-1, with a weak D call TRBD1 (6 bases). Germline CDR1 reads DFQATT; CDR2 reads SNEGSKA (reference sequence). Trimming cost V 5 bases and J 7 bases, with 18 bases left between them. The CDR3 is 14 residues long. The CDR3 DNA reads TGCAGTGCTGGACAGAATATCTTGGGGAATGAGCAGTTCTTC. Its protein is CSAGQNILGNEQFF.

This clonotype was picked up many times. The V gene is TRBV28, the J gene TRBJ2-7, with TRBD2 matching over 7 bases. This CDR3 contains 14 residues. Per the germline V gene, CDR1 is MDHEN and CDR2 is SYDVKM. V gave up 3 bases and J gave up 5 bases; unmatched junction bases: 7. CDR3: CASSFGGDRDEQYF. Here the CDR3 DNA reads TGTGCCAGCAGTTTTGGGGGGGACCGGGACGAGCAGTACTTC.

This chain uses TRBV7-2 with TRBJ1-1; TRBD1 aligns across 7 bases. This CDR3 is 14 amino acids long. J gave up 4 bases and V 5 bases, and 7 bases lay outside the gene matches. Germline CDR1 and CDR2: SGHTA and FQGNSA. CDR3: CASSLRGTPTEAFF. In nucleotides, the CDR3 is TGTGCCAGCAGCCTCAGGGGGACCCCCACTGAAGCTTTCTTT.

Many counts were recorded for this clonotype. The chain has TRBV10-3 and TRBJ2-3; D is unresolved. Trimming took 3 bases from V and 5 from J, leaving 9 bases between them. The CDR3 contains 13 residues. Germline CDR1 ENHRY, CDR2 SYGVKD. CDR3 sequence (DNA): TGTGCCATCAGTGATCAAGGTCGAGATACGCAGTATTTT. It yields the protein CAISDQGRDTQYF.

Many counts were recorded for this clonotype. V usage is TRBV5-6 and J usage is TRBJ1-1; 7 bases map to TRBD1. The V gene's germline CDR1 is SGHDT and CDR2 YYEEEE. The CDR3 has 14 amino acids. The junction had 7 bases not matched to a gene; V was cut back by 5 bases and J by 3 bases. The CDR3 DNA sequence: TGTGCCAGCAGACCGACAGGGAGCGACACTGAAGCTTTCTTT. Amino acid sequence: CASRPTGSDTEAFF.

V and J are TRBV4-2 and TRBJ1-2; 8 nucleotides line up with TRBD1. The V segment lost 0 bases and the J segment 6 bases; nucleotides outside the gene matches: 9. The V gene's germline CDR1 is LGHNA and CDR2 YNFKEQ. The CDR3 has 16 residues. CDR3 in amino acids: CASSQEGVTGVDGYTF. The CDR3 DNA reads as TGTGCCAGCAGCCAAGAAGGGGTGACAGGGGTGGATGGCTACACCTTC.

This clonotype has a count of ten or more. The rearrangement joins TRBV5-1 to TRBJ1-2; tentatively, D is TRBD1 (6 bases). The CDR3 has 14 amino acids. Trimming pared 7 bases from V and 2 bases from J, leaving 15 bases between. CDR1 and CDR2 (germline): SGHRS, YFSETQ. Here the CDR3 reads CASAAQGSNYGYTF. The CDR3 nucleotides are TGCGCCAGCGCAGCTCAGGGGTCGAACTATGGCTACACCTTC.

This clonotype was detected only a few times. This chain uses TRBV12-3 or TRBV12-4 with TRBJ2-1, with 14 nucleotides matching TRBD2. There are 17 residues in the CDR3. J gave up 7 bases and V 7 bases, and 12 bases lay outside the gene matches. The CDR3 DNA is TGTGCCAGCACCCGAGGACTAGCGGGGGGCCCGCCGAATGAGCAGTTCTTC. Protein product: CASTRGLAGGPPNEQFF.

This clonotype was recorded many times. This rearrangement joins TRBV7-9 to TRBJ2-7, with D uncertain. The germline CDR1 and CDR2 sequences are SEHNR and FQNEAQ (reference sequence). The CDR3 is made up of 13 amino acids. V gave up 5 bases and J gave up 0 bases, with 8 bases separating them. This chain's CDR3 is CASSPVRSYEQYF. The CDR3 nucleotides read TGTGCCAGCAGCCCCGTCCGCTCCTACGAGCAGTACTTC. Complete variable domain (other parts from reference TRBV7-9 and TRBJ2-7): DTGVSQNPRHKITKRGQNVTFRCDPISEHNRLYWYRQTLGQGPEFLTYFQNEAQLEKSRLLSDRFSAERPKGSFSTLEIQRTEQGDSAMYLCASSPVRSYEQYFGPGTRLTVT.

This clonotype has a handful of counts. The CDR3 is CAWNARLAGDYNEQFF. CDR3 nucleotides: TGTGCCTGGAACGCCAGACTAGCGGGGGACTACAATGAGCAGTTCTTC. V is TRBV30 and J is TRBJ2-1, with TRBD2 matching over 12 bases. The CDR3 runs 16 residues. In germline, CDR1 is GTSNPN, CDR2 SVGIG (reference sequence). The junction had 7 bases not matched to a gene; V was cut back by 4 bases and J by 3 bases.

This clonotype appeared many times. In DNA form, the CDR3 reads TGTGCCAGCAAACGGACCGGGGAGCTGTTTTTT. This gives the protein CASKRTGELFF. The V and J genes are TRBV6-5 and TRBJ2-2, with D uncertain. There are 11 residues in the CDR3. From germline, CDR1 is MNHEY and CDR2 SVGAGI. Trimming took off 7 bases at V and 5 bases at J, with 5 bases between the two ends.

This clonotype appeared once. The junction departs from the called germline gene at one end, perhaps through a read error. This rearrangement joins TRBV10-3 to TRBJ2-2; D uncertain. The CDR3 loop spans 14 amino acids. Germline values: CDR1 ENHRY, CDR2 SYGVKD. CDR3 DNA sequence: TGTACCATCTCAAAAGACGGGAACACCGGGGAGCTGTTTTTT. This encodes CTISKDGNTGELFF.

There are many counts of this clonotype. This chain links TRBV5-1 with TRBJ2-3, with a weak D call TRBD2 (5 bases). V was clipped by 1 base and J by 2 bases, with 8 bases between them. CDR1 and CDR2 from the germline V gene are SGHRS and YFSETQ. The CDR3 spans 14 residues. The CDR3 bases are TGCGCCAGCAGCTTGATGGAGGACACAGATACGCAGTATTTT. Translation: CASSLMEDTDTQYF.

In DNA, the CDR3 is TGCAGTGCTAGGAGGGGATCCTACGAGCAGTACTTC. Encoded protein: CSARRGSYEQYF. The chain has TRBV20-1 and TRBJ2-7; either TRBD1 or TRBD2 may supply D (5 bases each). This CDR3 has 12 residues. Trimming took 3 bases from V and 1 from J, leaving 7 bases between them. The germline CDR1 and CDR2 sequences are DFQATT and SNEGSKA (reference sequence).